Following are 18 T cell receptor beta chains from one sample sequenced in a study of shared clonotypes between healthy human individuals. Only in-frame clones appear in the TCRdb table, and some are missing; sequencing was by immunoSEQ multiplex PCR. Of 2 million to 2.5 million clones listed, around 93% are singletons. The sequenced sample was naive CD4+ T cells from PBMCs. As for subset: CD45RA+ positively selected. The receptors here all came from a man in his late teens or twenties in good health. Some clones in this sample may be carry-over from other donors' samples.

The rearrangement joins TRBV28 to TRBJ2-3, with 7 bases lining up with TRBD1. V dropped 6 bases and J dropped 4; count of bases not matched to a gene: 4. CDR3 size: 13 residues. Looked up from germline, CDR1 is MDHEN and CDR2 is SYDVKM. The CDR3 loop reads CASRLQGADTQYF. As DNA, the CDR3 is TGTGCCAGCAGGCTTCAGGGGGCAGATACGCAGTATTTT.

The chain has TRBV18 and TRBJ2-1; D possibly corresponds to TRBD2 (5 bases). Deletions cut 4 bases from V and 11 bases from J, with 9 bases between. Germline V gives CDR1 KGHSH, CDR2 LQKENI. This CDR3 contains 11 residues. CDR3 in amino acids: CASSLREQQFF. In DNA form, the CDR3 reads TGTGCCAGCTCACTACGGGAACAGCAGTTCTTC.

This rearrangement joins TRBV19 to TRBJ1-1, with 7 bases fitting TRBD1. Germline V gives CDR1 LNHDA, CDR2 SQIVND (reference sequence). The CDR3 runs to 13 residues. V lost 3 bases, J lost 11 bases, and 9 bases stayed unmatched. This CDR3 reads CASSISRGGLAFF. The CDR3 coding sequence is TGTGCCAGTAGTATTAGCCGAGGGGGCCTGGCTTTCTTT.

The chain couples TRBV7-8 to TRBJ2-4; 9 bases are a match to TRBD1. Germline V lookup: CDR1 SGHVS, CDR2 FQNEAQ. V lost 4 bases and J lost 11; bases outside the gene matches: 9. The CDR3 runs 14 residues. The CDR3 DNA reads TGTGCCAGCAGCTCTCGGGACAGGGAGTTTTTTCAGTACTTC. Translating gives CASSSRDREFFQYF.

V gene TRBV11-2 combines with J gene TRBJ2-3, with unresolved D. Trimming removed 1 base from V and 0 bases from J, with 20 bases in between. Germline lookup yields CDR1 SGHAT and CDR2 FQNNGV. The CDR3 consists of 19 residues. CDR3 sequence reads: CASSLAYKVNGRSTDTQYF. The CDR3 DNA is TGTGCCAGCAGCTTAGCCTATAAGGTCAACGGGCGAAGCACAGATACGCAGTATTTT. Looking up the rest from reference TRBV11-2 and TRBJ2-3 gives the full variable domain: EAGVAQSPRYKIIEKRQSVAFWCNPISGHATLYWYQQILGQGPKLLIQFQNNGVVDDSQLPKDRFSAERLKGVDSTLKIQPAKLEDSAVYLCASSLAYKVNGRSTDTQYFGPGTRLTVL.

CDR3 bases: TGTGCCAGCGAACCTAGCGGGAGCTCCTACAATGAGCAGTTCTTC. It yields the protein CASEPSGSSYNEQFF. The chain recombines TRBV9 with TRBJ2-1, with 10 bases lining up with TRBD2. Germline V gives CDR1 SGDLS, CDR2 YYNGEE. The ends lost 7 bases at V and 0 bases at J; junction bases unmatched: 4. The CDR3 has 15 residues.

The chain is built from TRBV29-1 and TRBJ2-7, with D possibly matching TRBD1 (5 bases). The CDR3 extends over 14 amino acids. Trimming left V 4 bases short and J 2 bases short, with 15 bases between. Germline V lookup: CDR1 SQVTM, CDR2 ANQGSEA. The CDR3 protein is CSVAQALDPYEQYF. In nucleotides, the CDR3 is TGCAGCGTTGCACAGGCTCTCGACCCCTACGAGCAGTACTTC.

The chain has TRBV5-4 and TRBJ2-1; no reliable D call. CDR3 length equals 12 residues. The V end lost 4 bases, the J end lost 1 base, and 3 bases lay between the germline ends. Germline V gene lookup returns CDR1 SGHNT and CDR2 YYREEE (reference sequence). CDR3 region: CASSMSYNEQFF. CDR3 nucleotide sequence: TGTGCCAGCAGCATGTCCTACAATGAGCAGTTCTTC.

The chain's CDR3 is CASSVDATAGNTQYF. The CDR3 region has the DNA TGTGCCAGCAGCGTAGATGCCACCGCGGGGAATACGCAGTATTTT. The chain employs TRBV9 and TRBJ2-3; tentative D call: TRBD2 (6 bases). The CDR3 is 15 amino acids. Germline CDR1 reads SGDLS; CDR2 reads YYNGEE. Trimming removed 0 bases at V and 7 bases at J, with 15 bases between.

The CDR3 spells CSAAGNEQYF. The CDR3 region has the DNA TGCAGTGCTGCCGGGAACGAGCAGTACTTC. This chain links TRBV20-1 with TRBJ2-7, with D maybe TRBD2 (5 bases). CDR1 and CDR2 from the germline V gene are DFQATT and SNEGSKA (reference sequence). This CDR3 contains 10 residues. With 5 bases removed from V and 5 bases from J, the gap between germline ends came to 7 bases.

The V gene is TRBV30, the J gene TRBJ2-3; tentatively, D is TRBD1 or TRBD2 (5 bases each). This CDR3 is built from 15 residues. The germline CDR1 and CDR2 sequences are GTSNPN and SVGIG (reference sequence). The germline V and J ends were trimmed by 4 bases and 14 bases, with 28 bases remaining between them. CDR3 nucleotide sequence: TGTGCCTGGACCCCCCTGAGCGGCCTCGTCAGTCAGGGGTATTTT. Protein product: CAWTPLSGLVSQGYF.

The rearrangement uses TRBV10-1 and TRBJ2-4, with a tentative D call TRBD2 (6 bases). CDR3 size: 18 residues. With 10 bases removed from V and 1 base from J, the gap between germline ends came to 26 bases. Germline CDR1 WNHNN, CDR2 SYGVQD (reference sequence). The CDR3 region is CAKLGIVQRALAKNIQYF. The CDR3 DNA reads TGCGCCAAGTTGGGAATCGTTCAGCGGGCGCTTGCCAAAAACATTCAGTACTTC.

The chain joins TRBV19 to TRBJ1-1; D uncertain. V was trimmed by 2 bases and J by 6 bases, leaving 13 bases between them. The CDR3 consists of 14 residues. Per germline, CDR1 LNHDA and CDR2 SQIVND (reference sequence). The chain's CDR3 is CASSIRGSNPEAFF. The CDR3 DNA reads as TGTGCCAGTAGTATAAGAGGTTCCAACCCTGAAGCTTTCTTT.

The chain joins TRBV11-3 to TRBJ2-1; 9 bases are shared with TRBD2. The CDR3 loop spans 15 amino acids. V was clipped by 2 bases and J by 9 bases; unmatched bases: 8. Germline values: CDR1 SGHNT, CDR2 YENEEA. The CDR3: CASSLLAGARGEQFF. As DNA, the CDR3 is TGTGCCAGCAGCTTATTAGCGGGAGCTCGGGGTGAGCAGTTCTTC.

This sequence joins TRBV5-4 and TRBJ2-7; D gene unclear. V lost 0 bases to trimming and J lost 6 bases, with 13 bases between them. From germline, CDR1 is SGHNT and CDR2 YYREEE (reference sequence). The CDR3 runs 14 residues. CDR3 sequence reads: CASSLASRNSEQYF. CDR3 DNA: TGTGCCAGCAGCTTGGCCAGCAGAAACTCCGAGCAGTACTTC. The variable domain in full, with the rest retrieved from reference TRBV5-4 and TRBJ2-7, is ETGVTQSPTHLIKTRGQQVTLRCSSQSGHNTVSWYQQALGQGPQFIFQYYREEENGRGNFPPRFSGLQFPNYSSELNVNALELDDSALYLCASSLASRNSEQYFGPGTRLTVT.

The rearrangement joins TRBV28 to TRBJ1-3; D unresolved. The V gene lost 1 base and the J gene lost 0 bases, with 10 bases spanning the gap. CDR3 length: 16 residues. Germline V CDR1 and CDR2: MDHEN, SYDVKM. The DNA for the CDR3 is TGTGCCAGCAGTTTATTAGTCGCGAACTCTGGAAACACCATATATTTT. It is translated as CASSLLVANSGNTIYF.

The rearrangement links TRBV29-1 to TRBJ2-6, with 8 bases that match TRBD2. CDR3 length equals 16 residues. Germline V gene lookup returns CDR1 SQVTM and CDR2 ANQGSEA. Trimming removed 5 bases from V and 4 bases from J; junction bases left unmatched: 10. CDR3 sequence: CSVYVGRAPGANVLTF. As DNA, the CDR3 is TGCAGCGTTTATGTCGGGAGGGCCCCGGGGGCCAACGTCCTGACTTTC. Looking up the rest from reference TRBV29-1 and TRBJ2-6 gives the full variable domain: SAVISQKPSRDICQRGTSLTIQCQVDSQVTMMFWYRQQPGQSLTLIATANQGSEATYESGFVIDKFPISRPNLTFSTLTVSNMSPEDSSIYLCSVYVGRAPGANVLTFGAGSRLTVL.

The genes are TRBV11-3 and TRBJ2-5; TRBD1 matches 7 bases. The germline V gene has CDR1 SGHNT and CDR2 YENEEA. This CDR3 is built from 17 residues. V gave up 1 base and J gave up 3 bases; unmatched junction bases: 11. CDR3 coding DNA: TGTGCCAGCAGCTTAGGACAGGGTAGGGGTCAGGAAGAGACCCAGTACTTC. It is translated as CASSLGQGRGQEETQYF. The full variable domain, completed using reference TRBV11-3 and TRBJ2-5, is EAGVVQSPRYKIIEKKQPVAFWCNPISGHNTLYWYLQNLGQGPELLIRYENEEAVDDSQLPKDRFSAERLKGVDSTLKIQPAELGDSAVYLCASSLGQGRGQEETQYFGPGTRLLVL.